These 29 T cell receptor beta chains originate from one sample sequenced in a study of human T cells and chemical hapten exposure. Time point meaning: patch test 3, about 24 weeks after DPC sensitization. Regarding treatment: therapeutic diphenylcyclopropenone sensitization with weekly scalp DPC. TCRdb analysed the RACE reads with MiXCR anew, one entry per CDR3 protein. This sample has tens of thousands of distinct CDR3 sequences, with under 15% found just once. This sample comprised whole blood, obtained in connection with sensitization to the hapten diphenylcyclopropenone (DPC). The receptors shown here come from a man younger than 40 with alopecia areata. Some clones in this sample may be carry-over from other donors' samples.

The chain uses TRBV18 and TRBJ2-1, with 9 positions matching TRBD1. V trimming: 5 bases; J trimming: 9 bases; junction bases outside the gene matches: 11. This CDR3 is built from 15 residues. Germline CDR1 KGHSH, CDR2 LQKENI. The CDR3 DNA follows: TGTGCCAGCTCATCCCGGGACAGGGTTTTCGGTGAGCAGTTCTTC. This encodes CASSSRDRVFGEQFF. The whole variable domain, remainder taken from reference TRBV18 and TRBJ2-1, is NAGVMQNPRHLVRRRGQEARLRCSPMKGHSHVYWYRQLPEEGLKFMVYLQKENIIDESGMPKERFSAEFPKEGPSILRIQQVVRGDSAAYFCASSSRDRVFGEQFFGPGTRLTVL.

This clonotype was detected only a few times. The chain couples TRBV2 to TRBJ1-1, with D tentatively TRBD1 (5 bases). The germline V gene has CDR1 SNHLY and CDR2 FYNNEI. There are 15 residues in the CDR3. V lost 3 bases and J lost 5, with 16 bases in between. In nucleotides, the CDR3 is TGTGCCAGCAGTGAGTATCCAGCCGGGGGGACTGAAGCTTTCTTT. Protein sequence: CASSEYPAGGTEAFF.

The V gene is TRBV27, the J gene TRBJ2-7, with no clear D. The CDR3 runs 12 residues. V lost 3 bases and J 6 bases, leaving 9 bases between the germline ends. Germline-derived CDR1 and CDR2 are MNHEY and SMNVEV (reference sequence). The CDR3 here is CASSFMGREQYF. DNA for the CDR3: TGTGCCAGCAGTTTTATGGGCCGCGAGCAGTACTTC.

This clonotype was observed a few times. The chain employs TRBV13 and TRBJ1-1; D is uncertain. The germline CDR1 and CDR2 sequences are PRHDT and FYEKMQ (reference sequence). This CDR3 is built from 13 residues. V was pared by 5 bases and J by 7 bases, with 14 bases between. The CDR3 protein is CASSLPEADEAFF. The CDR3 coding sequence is TGTGCCAGCAGCCTCCCGGAGGCGGATGAAGCTTTCTTT. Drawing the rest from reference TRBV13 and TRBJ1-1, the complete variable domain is AAGVIQSPRHLIKEKRETATLKCYPIPRHDTVYWYQQGPGQDPQFLISFYEKMQSDKGSIPDRFSAQQFSDYHSELNMSSLELGDSALYFCASSLPEADEAFFGQGTRLTVV.

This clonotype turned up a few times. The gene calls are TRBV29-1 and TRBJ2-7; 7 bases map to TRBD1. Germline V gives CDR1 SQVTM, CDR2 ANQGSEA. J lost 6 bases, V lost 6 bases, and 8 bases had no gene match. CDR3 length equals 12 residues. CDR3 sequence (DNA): TGCAGCGTAAACAGGGGTTCGGGCGAGCAGTACTTC. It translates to CSVNRGSGEQYF.

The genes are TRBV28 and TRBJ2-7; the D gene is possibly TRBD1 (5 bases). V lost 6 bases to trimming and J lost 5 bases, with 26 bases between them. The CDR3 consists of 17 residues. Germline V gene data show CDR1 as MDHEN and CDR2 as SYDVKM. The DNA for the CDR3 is TGTGCCAGCAGCCCACCCCCAGGGTTGCGTCCAATCGACGAGCAGTACTTC. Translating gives CASSPPPGLRPIDEQYF.

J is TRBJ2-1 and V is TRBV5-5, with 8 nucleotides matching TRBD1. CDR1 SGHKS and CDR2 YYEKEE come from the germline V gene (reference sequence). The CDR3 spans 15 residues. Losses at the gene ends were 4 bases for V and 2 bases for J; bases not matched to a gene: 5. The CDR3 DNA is TGTGCCAGCAGCCCTGGACAGGGCCCCTACAATGAGCAGTTCTTC. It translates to CASSPGQGPYNEQFF.

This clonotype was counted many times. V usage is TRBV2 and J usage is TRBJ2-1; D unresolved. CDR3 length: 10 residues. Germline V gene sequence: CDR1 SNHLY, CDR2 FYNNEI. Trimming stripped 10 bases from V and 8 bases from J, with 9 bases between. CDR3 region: CATLAHEQFF. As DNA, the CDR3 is TGTGCCACCCTCGCCCATGAGCAGTTCTTC.

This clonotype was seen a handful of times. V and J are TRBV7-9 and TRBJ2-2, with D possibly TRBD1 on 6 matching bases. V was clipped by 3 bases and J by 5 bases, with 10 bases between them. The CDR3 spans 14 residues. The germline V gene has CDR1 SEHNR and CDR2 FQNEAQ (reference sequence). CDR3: CASSFQGPTGELFF. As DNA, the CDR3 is TGTGCCAGCAGCTTCCAGGGGCCGACCGGGGAGCTGTTTTTT.

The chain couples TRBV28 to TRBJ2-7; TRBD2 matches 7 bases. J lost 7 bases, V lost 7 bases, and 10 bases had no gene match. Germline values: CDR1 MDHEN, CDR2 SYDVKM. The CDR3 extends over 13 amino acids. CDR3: CASTRRREGEQYF. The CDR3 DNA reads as TGTGCCAGCACCCGTAGGAGGGAGGGGGAGCAGTACTTC. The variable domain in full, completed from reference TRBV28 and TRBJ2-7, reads DVKVTQSSRYLVKRTGEKVFLECVQDMDHENMFWYRQDPGLGLRLIYFSYDVKMKEKGDIPEGYSVSREKKERFSLILESASTNQTSMYLCASTRRREGEQYFGPGTRLTVT.

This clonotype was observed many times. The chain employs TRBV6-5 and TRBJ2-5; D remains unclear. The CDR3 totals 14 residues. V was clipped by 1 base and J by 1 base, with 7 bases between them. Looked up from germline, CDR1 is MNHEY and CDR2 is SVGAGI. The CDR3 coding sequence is TGTGCCAGCAGTTACTATGGATTCCAAGAGACCCAGTACTTC. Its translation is CASSYYGFQETQYF.

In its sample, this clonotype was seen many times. The CDR3 nucleotides read TGTGCCAGCAGCCAAGGACAGGGGCAAGAGACCCAGTACTTC. This encodes CASSQGQGQETQYF. The gene calls are TRBV7-2 and TRBJ2-5, with TRBD1 matching 9 bases. V lost 5 bases and J lost 2; bases outside the gene matches: 3. The CDR3 is 14 residues long. CDR1 and CDR2 from the germline V gene are SGHTA and FQGNSA.

Written as DNA, the CDR3 is TGTGCCAGCAGTTGGGGCGGCGGTAATGAAAAACTGTTTTTT. Its protein product is CASSWGGGNEKLFF. J is TRBJ1-4 and V is TRBV2; D is possibly TRBD1 (5 bases). Germline lookup yields CDR1 SNHLY and CDR2 FYNNEI. The CDR3 spans 14 residues. Trimming shortened V by 5 bases and J by 4 bases, and 11 bases separated the two germline ends.

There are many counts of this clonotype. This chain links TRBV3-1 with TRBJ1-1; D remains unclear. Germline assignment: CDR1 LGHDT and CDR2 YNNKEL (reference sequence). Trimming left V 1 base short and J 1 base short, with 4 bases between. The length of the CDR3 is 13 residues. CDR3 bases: TGTGCCAGCAGCCAAGGGCCGAACACTGAAGCTTTCTTT. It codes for CASSQGPNTEAFF.

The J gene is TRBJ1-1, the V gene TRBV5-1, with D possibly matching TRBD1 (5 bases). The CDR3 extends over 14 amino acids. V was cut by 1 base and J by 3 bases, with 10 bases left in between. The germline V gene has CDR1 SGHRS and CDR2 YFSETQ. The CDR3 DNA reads TGCGCCAGCAGCTTGATTGCCAGGGACACTGAAGCTTTCTTT. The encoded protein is CASSLIARDTEAFF.

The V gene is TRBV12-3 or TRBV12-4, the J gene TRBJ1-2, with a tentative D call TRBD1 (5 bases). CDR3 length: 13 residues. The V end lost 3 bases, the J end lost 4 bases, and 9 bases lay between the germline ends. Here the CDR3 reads CASSFGGGYGYTF. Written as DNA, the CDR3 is TGTGCCAGCAGTTTCGGCGGGGGCTATGGCTACACCTTC.

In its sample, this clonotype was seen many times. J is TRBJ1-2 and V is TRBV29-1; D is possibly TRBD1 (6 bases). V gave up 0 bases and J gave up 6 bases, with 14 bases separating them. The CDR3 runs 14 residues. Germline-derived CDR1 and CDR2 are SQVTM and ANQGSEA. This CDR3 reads CSVEDITGSDGYTF. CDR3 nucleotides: TGCAGCGTTGAAGATATTACAGGGTCAGATGGCTACACCTTC. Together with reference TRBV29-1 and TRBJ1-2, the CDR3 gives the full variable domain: SAVISQKPSRDICQRGTSLTIQCQVDSQVTMMFWYRQQPGQSLTLIATANQGSEATYESGFVIDKFPISRPNLTFSTLTVSNMSPEDSSIYLCSVEDITGSDGYTFGSGTRLTVV.

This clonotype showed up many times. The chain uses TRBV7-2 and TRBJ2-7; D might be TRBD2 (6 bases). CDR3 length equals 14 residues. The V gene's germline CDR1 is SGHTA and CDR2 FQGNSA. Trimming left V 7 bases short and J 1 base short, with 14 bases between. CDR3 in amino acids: CASKNTGGSYEQYF. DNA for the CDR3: TGTGCCAGCAAAAACACCGGGGGTTCCTACGAGCAGTACTTC.

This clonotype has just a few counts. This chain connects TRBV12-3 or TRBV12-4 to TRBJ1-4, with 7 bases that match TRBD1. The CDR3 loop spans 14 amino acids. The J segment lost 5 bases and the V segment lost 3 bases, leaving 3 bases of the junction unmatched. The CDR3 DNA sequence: TGTGCCAGCAGTTTGACAGGGCCAAATGAAAAACTGTTTTTT. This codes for CASSLTGPNEKLFF.

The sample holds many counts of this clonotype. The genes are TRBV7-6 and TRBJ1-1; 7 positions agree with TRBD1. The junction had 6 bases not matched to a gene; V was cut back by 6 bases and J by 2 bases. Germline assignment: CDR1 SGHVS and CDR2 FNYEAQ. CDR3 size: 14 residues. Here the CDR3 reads CASRTGTENTEAFF. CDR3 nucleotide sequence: TGTGCCAGCAGGACCGGGACAGAAAACACTGAAGCTTTCTTT.

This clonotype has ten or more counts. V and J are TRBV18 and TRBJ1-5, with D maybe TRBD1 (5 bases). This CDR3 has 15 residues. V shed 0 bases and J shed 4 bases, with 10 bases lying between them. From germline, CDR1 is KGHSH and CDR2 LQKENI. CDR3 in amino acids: CASSPPNAGNQPQHF. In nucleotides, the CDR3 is TGTGCCAGCTCACCACCAAACGCAGGGAATCAGCCCCAGCATTTT.

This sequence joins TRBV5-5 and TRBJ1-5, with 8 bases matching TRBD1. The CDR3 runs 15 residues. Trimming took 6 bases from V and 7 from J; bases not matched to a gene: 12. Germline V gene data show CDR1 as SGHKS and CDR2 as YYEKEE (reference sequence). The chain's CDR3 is CASTQGAMYGQPQHF. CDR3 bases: TGTGCCAGCACCCAGGGGGCTATGTATGGACAGCCCCAGCATTTT.

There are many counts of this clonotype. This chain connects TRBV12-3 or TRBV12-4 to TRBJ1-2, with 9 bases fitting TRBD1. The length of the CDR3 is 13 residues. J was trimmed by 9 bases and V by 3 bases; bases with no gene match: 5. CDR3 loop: CASSFVDRGSYTF. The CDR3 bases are TGTGCCAGCAGTTTCGTGGACAGGGGTAGCTACACCTTC.

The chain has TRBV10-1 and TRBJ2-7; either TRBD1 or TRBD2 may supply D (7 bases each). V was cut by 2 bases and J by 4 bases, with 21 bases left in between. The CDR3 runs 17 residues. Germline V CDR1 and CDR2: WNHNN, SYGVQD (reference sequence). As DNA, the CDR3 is TGCGCCAGCAGTGAGAGGGGGCTAGCGGATCCCGGGTACGAGCAGTACTTC. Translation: CASSERGLADPGYEQYF.

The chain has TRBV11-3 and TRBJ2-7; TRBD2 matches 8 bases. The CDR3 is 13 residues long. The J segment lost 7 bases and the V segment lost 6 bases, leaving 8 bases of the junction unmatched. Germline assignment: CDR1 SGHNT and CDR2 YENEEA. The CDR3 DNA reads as TGTGCCAGCAGTCAATCCCCGGGAGGGGAGCAGTACTTC. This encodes CASSQSPGGEQYF.

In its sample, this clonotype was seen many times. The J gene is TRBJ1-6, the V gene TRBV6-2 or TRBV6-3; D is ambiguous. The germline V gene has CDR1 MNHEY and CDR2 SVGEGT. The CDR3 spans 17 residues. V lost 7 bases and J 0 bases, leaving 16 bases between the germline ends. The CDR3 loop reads CASTHYRAASYNSPLHF. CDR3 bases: TGTGCCAGCACTCACTACCGGGCCGCCTCCTATAATTCACCCCTCCACTTT.

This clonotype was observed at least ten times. CDR3 loop: CAWSAYSNQPQHF. The DNA of the CDR3 is TGTGCCTGGTCAGCTTATAGCAATCAGCCCCAGCATTTT. V gene TRBV30 combines with J gene TRBJ1-5; D is uncertain. Trimming removed 5 bases at V and 0 bases at J, with 8 bases between. The CDR3 has 13 residues. Germline CDR1 and CDR2: GTSNPN and SVGIG (reference sequence).

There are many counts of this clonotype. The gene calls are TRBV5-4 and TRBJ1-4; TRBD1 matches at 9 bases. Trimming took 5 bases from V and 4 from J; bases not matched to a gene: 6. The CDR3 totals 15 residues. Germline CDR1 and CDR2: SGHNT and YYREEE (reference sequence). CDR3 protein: CASRGTGGSNEKLFF. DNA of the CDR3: TGTGCCAGCAGGGGAACAGGGGGCAGTAATGAAAAACTGTTTTTT.

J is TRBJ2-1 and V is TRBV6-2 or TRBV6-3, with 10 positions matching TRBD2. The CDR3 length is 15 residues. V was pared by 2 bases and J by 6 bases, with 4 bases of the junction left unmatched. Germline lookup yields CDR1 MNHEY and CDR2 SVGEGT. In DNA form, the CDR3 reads TGTGCCAGCAGTTACGAACTAGCGGGGCCCAATGAGCAGTTCTTC. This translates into CASSYELAGPNEQFF.